These 32 T cell receptor beta chains originate from one sample sequenced in a study of shared clonotypes between healthy human individuals. Clones were read by immunoSEQ multiplex PCR, and TCRdb kept only the in-frame ones, dropping some. The sample has fewer than 1.6 million clones; about 98.5% are singletons. The sequenced sample was naive CD4+ T cells sorted from blood. Subset specified: CD45RA+ positively selected. The receptor set was obtained from a man in his thirties or forties in good health.

This clone was seen once. V and J are TRBV25-1 and TRBJ2-7, with D unresolved. The CDR3 is 11 amino acids. V was shortened by 3 bases and J by 3 bases, with 3 bases between the two germline ends. Germline V lookup: CDR1 MGHDK, CDR2 SYGVNS. CDR3 amino acids: CASSDHYEQYF. CDR3 DNA: TGTGCCAGCAGTGACCACTACGAGCAGTACTTC.

The J gene is TRBJ2-1, the V gene TRBV5-1, with D tentatively TRBD1 (5 bases). This CDR3 contains 13 residues. V lost 2 bases, J lost 9 bases, and 12 bases lay in between. Germline loops: CDR1 SGHRS, CDR2 YFSETQ. The CDR3: CASSLREGAEQFF. CDR3 nucleotide sequence: TGCGCCAGCAGCTTACGTGAAGGGGCTGAGCAGTTCTTC.

The V call is TRBV15, the J call TRBJ1-5, with a tentative D call TRBD1 (6 bases). Germline V gene data show CDR1 as LNHNV and CDR2 as YYDKDF (reference sequence). The CDR3 loop spans 12 amino acids. Deletions cut 1 base from V and 8 bases from J, with 6 bases between. CDR3 nucleotides: TGTGCCACCAGCAGAGGACAGGAGCCCCAGCATTTT. The encoded protein is CATSRGQEPQHF.

The chain carries TRBV28 and TRBJ1-1; D ambiguous. V was cut by 7 bases and J by 7 bases, with 16 bases left in between. The CDR3 totals 13 residues. Germline V lookup: CDR1 MDHEN, CDR2 SYDVKM. The chain's CDR3 is CASNTLPRLEAFF. The CDR3 bases are TGTGCCAGCAATACACTTCCCCGACTTGAAGCTTTCTTT.

This clone was found once. The J gene is TRBJ2-1, the V gene TRBV11-2; D not certain. This CDR3 spans 15 amino acids. Per germline, CDR1 SGHAT and CDR2 FQNNGV. Between the trimmed V and J ends, which lost 5 bases and 7 bases, there was a span of 18 bases. The CDR3 loop reads CASSPMGGSGNEQFF. In DNA, the CDR3 is TGTGCCAGCAGCCCGATGGGTGGGTCGGGTAATGAGCAGTTCTTC.

The rearrangement uses TRBV7-6 and TRBJ1-5, with D perhaps TRBD1 (6 bases). CDR3 length equals 19 residues. V lost 1 base and J lost 0, with 19 bases in between. Looked up from germline, CDR1 is SGHVS and CDR2 is FNYEAQ. DNA of the CDR3: TGTGCCAGCAGCTTAGGGCAGGGGCGGGGAGGATTTAGCAATCAGCCCCAGCATTTT. Translating it yields CASSLGQGRGGFSNQPQHF.

V and J are TRBV18 and TRBJ2-7; D is ambiguous. The CDR3 extends over 14 amino acids. Germline CDR1 KGHSH, CDR2 LQKENI. Deletions cut 2 bases from V and 2 bases from J, with 10 bases between. The DNA for the CDR3 is TGTGCCAGCTCACCATCCACCCAAACCTACGAGCAGTACTTC. Amino acids: CASSPSTQTYEQYF.

The V gene is TRBV30, the J gene TRBJ1-3; TRBD1 agrees at 9 bases. Germline V gene data show CDR1 as GTSNPN and CDR2 as SVGIG (reference sequence). V lost 2 bases to trimming and J lost 7 bases; unmatched junction nucleotides: 3. CDR3 length: 13 amino acids. The chain's CDR3 is CAWSRTGENTIYF. The CDR3 bases are TGTGCCTGGAGTCGGACAGGGGAGAACACCATATATTTT.

This clone showed up just once. The J gene is TRBJ2-5, the V gene TRBV6-1, with unresolved D. The V and J ends lost 4 bases and 5 bases respectively, with 11 bases between them. Germline CDR1 reads MNHNS; CDR2 reads SASEGT. The CDR3 runs to 13 residues. In DNA, the CDR3 is TGTGCCAGCAGTGGTGTGGTAACCGAGACCCAGTACTTC. It translates to CASSGVVTETQYF.

The chain employs TRBV10-2 and TRBJ2-1; TRBD2 matches 8 bases. From germline, CDR1 is WSHSY and CDR2 SAAADI. The CDR3 covers 15 residues. After removal of 6 bases from V and 3 bases from J, the junction contained 7 bases not matched to a gene. The CDR3: CASSGGAHRYNEQFF. The CDR3 bases are TGCGCCAGCAGCGGGGGGGCCCACCGCTACAATGAGCAGTTCTTC.

V and J are TRBV19 and TRBJ2-7; D remains unclear. This CDR3 contains 15 residues. Between the trimmed V and J ends, which lost 4 bases and 2 bases, there was a span of 15 bases. Germline V gene lookup returns CDR1 LNHDA and CDR2 SQIVND (reference sequence). The CDR3 loop is CASSTSGPYPYEQYF. In nucleotides, the CDR3 is TGTGCCAGTAGTACCTCCGGGCCCTACCCCTACGAGCAGTACTTC.

The chain uses TRBV6-1 and TRBJ2-7; no clear D. V lost 4 bases, J lost 0 bases, and 13 bases lay in between. The CDR3 contains 15 residues. Germline CDR1 MNHNS, CDR2 SASEGT. The CDR3 protein is CASSVTVSLSYEQYF. CDR3 nucleotides: TGTGCCAGCAGTGTAACCGTCAGCCTCTCCTACGAGCAGTACTTC.

In its sample, this clone was seen once. V and J are TRBV19 and TRBJ2-7, with 12 bases fitting TRBD2. Germline V gene data show CDR1 as LNHDA and CDR2 as SQIVND (reference sequence). CDR3 length: 16 amino acids. The J segment lost 2 bases and the V segment lost 5 bases, leaving 7 bases of the junction unmatched. CDR3 bases: TGTGCCAGTAGTGTGCGGCTAGCGGGAGGGGCCTACGAGCAGTACTTC. It translates to CASSVRLAGGAYEQYF.

This clone was detected once. This chain links TRBV6-6 with TRBJ2-1; D uncertain. In germline, CDR1 is MNHNY, CDR2 SVGAGI (reference sequence). V was cut by 9 bases and J by 2 bases, with 11 bases left in between. The CDR3 covers 13 residues. In DNA, the CDR3 is TGTGCCAGTAGTCCTTTTCCCTACAATGAGCAGTTCTTC. Translation: CASSPFPYNEQFF.

This clone was observed a single time. The chain combines TRBV18 with TRBJ1-1; 8 bases are shared with TRBD1. In germline, CDR1 is KGHSH, CDR2 LQKENI. The V segment lost 3 bases and the J segment 5 bases; nucleotides outside the gene matches: 20. CDR3 size: 19 residues. CDR3 DNA sequence: TGTGCCAGCTCACCTAATAACGTCTGGCCAGGGGGCGTTCGGACTGAAGCTTTCTTT. Its protein product is CASSPNNVWPGGVRTEAFF.

This CDR3 is CASSLAGGGLYNEQFF. The CDR3, as DNA: TGCGCCAGCAGCTTGGCAGGGGGCGGCCTTTACAATGAGCAGTTCTTC. The chain uses TRBV5-1 and TRBJ2-1; 8 nucleotides match TRBD1. Per germline, CDR1 SGHRS and CDR2 YFSETQ. V gave up 0 bases and J gave up 4 bases; unmatched junction bases: 6. CDR3 length: 16 residues.

The gene calls are TRBV5-1 and TRBJ2-1, with 14 bases lining up with TRBD2. The ends lost 4 bases at V and 6 bases at J; junction bases unmatched: 12. The CDR3 is made up of 18 amino acids. Germline V gives CDR1 SGHRS, CDR2 YFSETQ. CDR3 protein: CASSPTRGLAGVFNEQFF. In nucleotides, the CDR3 is TGCGCCAGCAGCCCCACTCGGGGACTAGCGGGAGTGTTCAATGAGCAGTTCTTC.

This chain uses TRBV4-3 with TRBJ2-1, with D possibly TRBD2 on 5 matching bases. Trimming cost V 4 bases and J 8 bases, with 12 bases left between them. The CDR3 totals 13 residues. CDR1 and CDR2 from the germline V gene are LGHNA and YSLEER. CDR3 amino acids: CASSLEGSDEQFF. CDR3 DNA: TGCGCCAGCAGCCTCGAGGGATCGGATGAGCAGTTCTTC.

The V gene is TRBV5-1, the J gene TRBJ2-2, with D uncertain. There are 16 residues in the CDR3. Trimming shortened V by 4 bases and J by 0 bases, and 13 bases separated the two germline ends. The germline CDR1 and CDR2 sequences are SGHRS and YFSETQ. CDR3 amino acids: CASSIPLGSNTGELFF. Written as DNA, the CDR3 is TGCGCCAGCAGCATACCTCTAGGATCGAACACCGGGGAGCTGTTTTTT.

The genes are TRBV6-6 and TRBJ2-1; 11 bases fit TRBD2. Unmatched junction bases numbered 6, after V lost 6 bases and J lost 5 bases. The germline gives CDR1 MNHNY, CDR2 SVGAGI (reference sequence). The CDR3 runs to 15 residues. The CDR3 DNA reads as TGTGCCAGCAGCCTGACTAGCGGGGTCCACAATGAGCAGTTCTTC. Its protein product is CASSLTSGVHNEQFF.

The chain uses TRBV5-6 and TRBJ2-2; D unresolved. The germline CDR1 and CDR2 sequences are SGHDT and YYEEEE. The CDR3 runs 16 residues. Deletions cut 1 base from V and 3 bases from J, with 13 bases between. The CDR3 DNA reads as TGTGCCAGCAGCTTGATTCGCGGAGATTACACCGGGGAGCTGTTTTTT. It translates to CASSLIRGDYTGELFF.

This sequence joins TRBV19 and TRBJ2-7; TRBD1 aligns across 9 bases. V lost 4 bases, J lost 3 bases, and 7 bases stayed unmatched. The V gene's germline CDR1 is LNHDA and CDR2 SQIVND (reference sequence). This CDR3 contains 15 residues. The CDR3 region is CASSTQTGGIYEQYF. Written as DNA, the CDR3 is TGTGCCAGTAGTACACAGACAGGGGGAATCTACGAGCAGTACTTC.

This clone was observed a single time. The chain carries TRBV9 and TRBJ2-1; the match to TRBD2 covers 8 bases. V shed 4 bases and J 4 bases; nucleotides not matched to a gene: 13. Germline assignment: CDR1 SGDLS and CDR2 YYNGEE. The CDR3 is 17 amino acids. The CDR3 bases are TGTGCCAGCAGCCCCCGGGGGGGCGGGGCAGGTTACAATGAGCAGTTCTTC. Translation gives CASSPRGGGAGYNEQFF.

The rearrangement uses TRBV7-9 and TRBJ1-3; tentative D call: TRBD1 (6 bases). The CDR3 is 15 amino acids. With 4 bases removed from V and 2 bases from J, the gap between germline ends came to 12 bases. The V gene's germline CDR1 is SEHNR and CDR2 FQNEAQ (reference sequence). CDR3: CASSSTGLAGNTIYF. As DNA, the CDR3 is TGTGCCAGCAGCTCCACAGGGCTGGCTGGAAACACCATATATTTT.

V is TRBV18 and J is TRBJ2-7; D possibly corresponds to TRBD1 (6 bases). In germline, CDR1 is KGHSH, CDR2 LQKENI. The CDR3 length is 17 residues. V dropped 3 bases and J dropped 2 bases, with 20 bases sitting between them. Here the CDR3 DNA reads TGTGCCAGCTCACCTCTTCAGACCGGGACACTTACCTACGAGCAGTACTTC. This encodes CASSPLQTGTLTYEQYF.

The genes are TRBV28 and TRBJ2-7; 8 positions agree with TRBD1. Trimming at V came to 3 bases and at J to 4 bases, leaving 11 bases not matched to a gene. This CDR3 has 16 amino acids. CDR1 and CDR2 (germline): MDHEN, SYDVKM. DNA for the CDR3: TGTGCCAGCAGTTTTTCGGGGACAGGATCCCTTTACGAGCAGTACTTC. Residues: CASSFSGTGSLYEQYF. Based on the CDR3 plus reference TRBV28 and TRBJ2-7, the full variable domain is DVKVTQSSRYLVKRTGEKVFLECVQDMDHENMFWYRQDPGLGLRLIYFSYDVKMKEKGDIPEGYSVSREKKERFSLILESASTNQTSMYLCASSFSGTGSLYEQYFGPGTRLTVT.

The J gene is TRBJ2-3, the V gene TRBV9; 14 nucleotides match TRBD2. This CDR3 region has 20 residues. CDR1 and CDR2 from the germline V gene are SGDLS and YYNGEE. V was pared by 4 bases and J by 4 bases, with 17 bases of the junction left unmatched. CDR3 in amino acids: CASSFSSGTSGSLVADTQYF. As DNA, the CDR3 is TGTGCCAGCAGCTTCAGTTCCGGGACTAGCGGGAGTTTAGTTGCAGATACGCAGTATTTT.

The chain employs TRBV19 and TRBJ1-2, with a possible D match to TRBD1 (5 bases). This CDR3 is built from 14 residues. Trimming shortened V by 3 bases and J by 4 bases, and 12 bases separated the two germline ends. Germline CDR1 and CDR2: LNHDA and SQIVND (reference sequence). The CDR3 DNA follows: TGTGCCAGTAGTATTCGCAGGGTAGCCTATGGCTACACCTTC. Its translation: CASSIRRVAYGYTF.

This chain joins TRBV14 and TRBJ2-5, with D perhaps TRBD1 (6 bases). The V gene lost 1 base and the J gene lost 5 bases, with 14 bases spanning the gap. Germline CDR1 and CDR2: SGHDN and FVKESK. CDR3 length: 15 residues. In DNA, the CDR3 is TGTGCCAGCAGCCAAGGTTTAGGGGGTCGGGAGACCCAGTACTTC. Translated: CASSQGLGGRETQYF.

This chain uses TRBV28 with TRBJ2-7, with D maybe TRBD1 (5 bases). The V gene's germline CDR1 is MDHEN and CDR2 SYDVKM. The ends were cut back, 6 bases at V and 2 bases at J, with 11 bases in the middle. The CDR3 is 13 amino acids. The CDR3 DNA sequence: TGTGCCAGCAGAGAGACAGAGACCTACGAGCAGTACTTC. Translating gives CASRETETYEQYF.

This rearrangement joins TRBV11-2 to TRBJ1-5, with 7 bases fitting TRBD1. V shed 5 bases and J 10 bases; nucleotides not matched to a gene: 11. Germline CDR1 SGHAT, CDR2 FQNNGV. The CDR3 contains 14 residues. CDR3 nucleotides: TGTGCCAGCAGCCAAGACACTCGACAGGGACCCCAGCATTTT. As protein: CASSQDTRQGPQHF. Using reference TRBV11-2 and TRBJ1-5 for the parts outside the CDR3, the full variable domain is EAGVAQSPRYKIIEKRQSVAFWCNPISGHATLYWYQQILGQGPKLLIQFQNNGVVDDSQLPKDRFSAERLKGVDSTLKIQPAKLEDSAVYLCASSQDTRQGPQHFGDGTRLSIL.

This chain joins TRBV10-3 and TRBJ2-5; 7 positions match TRBD2. The germline V gene encodes CDR1 ENHRY and CDR2 SYGVKD. Trimming at V came to 2 bases and at J to 1 base, leaving 10 bases not matched to a gene. This CDR3 region has 17 residues. The DNA of the CDR3 is TGTGCCATCAGTGAGGGCATTTCGGGCGGGGGCCAAGAGACCCAGTACTTC. It codes for CAISEGISGGGQETQYF.